This T cell receptor beta chain was recorded in a study of cytomegalovirus exposure and HLA in healthy donors. Amplification used 60 Vbeta primers and 13 Jbeta primers. Sequencing used immunoSEQ multiplex PCR; TCRdb keeps in-frame clones, though not all of them. The table shows tens of thousands of clones, with about two thirds occurring only once. CDR3 length: 14 residues. The ends lost 7 bases at V and 5 bases at J; junction bases unmatched: 10. Per germline, CDR1 MNHNS and CDR2 SASEGT. The chain is built from TRBV6-1 and TRBJ2-7; the match to TRBD2 covers 8 bases. Material for sequencing was PBMCs. This clonotype originated in a woman between 45 and 60 years old in good health and CMV-seropositive. For the CDR3, the DNA is TGTGCCAGCACTCCGGGGGGGAGTTCCAACGAGCAGTACTTC. It specifies CASTPGGSSNEQYF.